Listed below are T cell receptor beta chains from one sample, sequenced in a study of blood T cells in healthy people across ages. From the 5' RACE reads, TCRdb called clonotypes with MiXCR, one entry per CDR3 protein. The data contain roughly 800,000 distinct CDR3 sequences, roughly 64% of them singletons. Sequencing used blood. The receptors here all came from a man younger than 40 in good health. The CDR3 runs from the conserved cysteine through the conserved F or W. Fields, in order: J gene, clone size, V gene, CDR3 length, D gene, CDR3 protein, CDR3 DNA. A D gene is named only where the DNA matches it firmly. Rows may omit the clone size; those that give it use once, few, many or a size class.

j_call: TRBJ1-2
clone_size: few
v_call: TRBV5-6
cdr3_length: 12
d_call: TRBD1
cdr3_aa: CASSFDRDGYTF
cdr3_nt: TGTGCCAGCAGCTTCGACAGGGATGGCTACACCTTC

j_call: TRBJ2-1
clone_size: -
v_call: TRBV29-1
cdr3_length: 12
d_call: -
cdr3_aa: CSVTPTANEQFF
cdr3_nt: TGCAGCGTAACTCCGACGGCCAATGAGCAGTTCTTC

j_call: TRBJ2-3
clone_size: -
v_call: TRBV11-2
cdr3_length: 13
d_call: TRBD1
cdr3_aa: CATGQERGDTQYF
cdr3_nt: TGTGCCACCGGACAGGAAAGAGGGGATACGCAGTATTTT

j_call: TRBJ1-2
clone_size: -
v_call: TRBV3-1
cdr3_length: 13
d_call: -
cdr3_aa: CASSQFHNYGYTF
cdr3_nt: TGTGCCAGCAGCCAATTCCACAACTATGGCTACACCTTC

j_call: TRBJ2-5
clone_size: -
v_call: TRBV14
cdr3_length: 12
d_call: -
cdr3_aa: CASSLFSDEQYF
cdr3_nt: TGTGCCAGCAGCCTGTTTAGCGATGAGCAGTACTTC

j_call: TRBJ2-5
clone_size: -
v_call: TRBV12-5
cdr3_length: 15
d_call: TRBD1
cdr3_aa: CASGTSATGSETQYF
cdr3_nt: TGTGCTAGTGGTACCAGTGCGACAGGGAGTGAGACCCAGTACTTC

j_call: TRBJ2-3
clone_size: -
v_call: TRBV20-1
cdr3_length: 14
d_call: -
cdr3_aa: CSADSPGSTDTQYF
cdr3_nt: TGCAGTGCCGATAGTCCGGGGAGCACAGATACGCAGTATTTT

j_call: TRBJ1-1
clone_size: -
v_call: TRBV2
cdr3_length: 13
d_call: TRBD1
cdr3_aa: CASMDRGRTEAFF
cdr3_nt: TGTGCCAGTATGGACAGGGGCCGGACTGAAGCTTTCTTT

j_call: TRBJ1-2
clone_size: -
v_call: TRBV10-3
cdr3_length: 14
d_call: -
cdr3_aa: CAISEGATSYGYTF
cdr3_nt: TGTGCCATCAGTGAGGGGGCGACGAGCTATGGCTACACCTTC

j_call: TRBJ2-7
clone_size: -
v_call: TRBV20-1
cdr3_length: 12
d_call: -
cdr3_aa: CSAILGVYEQYF
cdr3_nt: TGCAGTGCCATCTTGGGGGTCTACGAGCAGTACTTC

j_call: TRBJ2-3
clone_size: few
v_call: TRBV7-2
cdr3_length: 14
d_call: -
cdr3_aa: CASSLGRGADTQYF
cdr3_nt: TGTGCCAGCAGCTTGGGAAGGGGGGCTGATACGCAGTATTTT

j_call: TRBJ2-3
clone_size: few
v_call: TRBV5-1
cdr3_length: 12
d_call: -
cdr3_aa: CASSLDVDTQYF
cdr3_nt: TGTGCCAGCAGCTTAGATGTAGATACGCAGTATTTT

j_call: TRBJ1-5
clone_size: -
v_call: TRBV28
cdr3_length: 15
d_call: -
cdr3_aa: CASSPPGPLNQPQHF
cdr3_nt: TGTGCCAGCAGTCCCCCGGGACCTCTCAATCAGCCCCAGCATTTT

j_call: TRBJ2-7
clone_size: few
v_call: TRBV3-1
cdr3_length: 15
d_call: TRBD2
cdr3_aa: CASSQLLAGGYEQYF
cdr3_nt: TGTGCCAGCAGCCAGTTACTAGCGGGAGGCTACGAGCAGTACTTC

j_call: TRBJ2-6
clone_size: -
v_call: TRBV20-1
cdr3_length: 16
d_call: TRBD1
cdr3_aa: CSASGQGFSGANVLTF
cdr3_nt: TGCAGTGCTAGCGGACAGGGTTTTTCTGGGGCCAACGTCCTGACTTTC

j_call: TRBJ2-7
clone_size: -
v_call: TRBV27
cdr3_length: 14
d_call: -
cdr3_aa: CATCDRTWCYEQYF
cdr3_nt: TGTGCCACCTGTGACAGGACCTGGTGTTACGAGCAGTACTTC

j_call: TRBJ2-1
clone_size: -
v_call: TRBV7-8
cdr3_length: 12
d_call: -
cdr3_aa: CASSALAYEQFF
cdr3_nt: TGTGCCAGCAGCGCTCTAGCATATGAGCAGTTCTTC

j_call: TRBJ2-4
clone_size: -
v_call: TRBV12-3/TRBV12-4
cdr3_length: 11
d_call: -
cdr3_aa: CASSFAGFRYF
cdr3_nt: TGTGCCAGCAGTTTCGCCGGATTTAGGTACTTC

j_call: TRBJ2-5
clone_size: -
v_call: TRBV29-1
cdr3_length: 12
d_call: -
cdr3_aa: CSVERDQETQYF
cdr3_nt: TGCAGCGTTGAGAGGGATCAAGAGACCCAGTACTTC

j_call: TRBJ2-7
clone_size: -
v_call: TRBV14
cdr3_length: 17
d_call: -
cdr3_aa: CASTPCILSRSRYEQYF
cdr3_nt: TGTGCCAGCACCCCCTGTATTTTGTCCAGGTCCCGTTACGAGCAGTACTTC

j_call: TRBJ1-6
clone_size: once
v_call: TRBV3-1
cdr3_length: 15
d_call: TRBD1
cdr3_aa: CASSQGQGKNSPLHF
cdr3_nt: TGTGCCAGCAGCCAAGGACAGGGCAAGAATTCACCCCTCCACTTT

j_call: TRBJ2-1
clone_size: few
v_call: TRBV6-4
cdr3_length: 13
d_call: -
cdr3_aa: CASSDRETSEQFF
cdr3_nt: TGTGCCAGCAGTGACCGGGAGACTAGTGAGCAGTTCTTC

j_call: TRBJ1-2
clone_size: -
v_call: TRBV29-1
cdr3_length: 14
d_call: TRBD1
cdr3_aa: CSVVRQGAPYGYTF
cdr3_nt: TGCAGCGTAGTAAGACAGGGGGCTCCCTATGGCTACACCTTT

j_call: TRBJ1-4
clone_size: few
v_call: TRBV4-2
cdr3_length: 16
d_call: TRBD1
cdr3_aa: CASRTGVEGTNEKLFF
cdr3_nt: TGTGCCAGCAGGACAGGGGTTGAAGGAACTAATGAAAAACTGTTTTTT

j_call: TRBJ1-2
clone_size: -
v_call: TRBV12-3/TRBV12-4
cdr3_length: 14
d_call: -
cdr3_aa: CASSPRTLGGGYTF
cdr3_nt: TGTGCCAGCAGTCCAAGGACCCTTGGAGGGGGCTACACCTTC

j_call: TRBJ2-6
clone_size: -
v_call: TRBV6-5
cdr3_length: 20
d_call: TRBD1
cdr3_aa: CASSYFQTGGAGSGANVLTF
cdr3_nt: TGTGCCAGCAGTTACTTTCAAACAGGGGGCGCCGGCTCTGGGGCCAACGTCCTGACTTTC

j_call: TRBJ1-4
clone_size: -
v_call: TRBV7-9
cdr3_length: 16
d_call: TRBD1
cdr3_aa: CASSSGTGGIQEKLFF
cdr3_nt: TGTGCCAGCAGTTCCGGGACAGGGGGCATTCAGGAAAAACTGTTTTTT

j_call: TRBJ2-7
clone_size: -
v_call: TRBV11-1
cdr3_length: 13
d_call: -
cdr3_aa: CASSFGTTYEQYF
cdr3_nt: TGTGCCAGCAGCTTTGGTACCACCTACGAGCAGTACTTC

j_call: TRBJ2-7
clone_size: -
v_call: TRBV7-2
cdr3_length: 14
d_call: -
cdr3_aa: CASSIVDSSYEQYF
cdr3_nt: TGTGCCAGCAGCATAGTAGACAGTTCCTACGAGCAGTACTTC

j_call: TRBJ2-7
clone_size: -
v_call: TRBV4-1
cdr3_length: 16
d_call: -
cdr3_aa: CASSHPGAFRAYEQYF
cdr3_nt: TGCGCCAGCAGCCACCCCGGGGCTTTTCGGGCCTACGAGCAGTACTTC

j_call: TRBJ2-3
clone_size: few
v_call: TRBV12-3/TRBV12-4
cdr3_length: 15
d_call: -
cdr3_aa: CASSFSPKVTDTQYF
cdr3_nt: TGTGCCAGCAGTTTCTCCCCCAAGGTAACAGATACGCAGTATTTT

j_call: TRBJ1-1
clone_size: -
v_call: TRBV5-1
cdr3_length: 14
d_call: -
cdr3_aa: CASSLAGSGTEAFF
cdr3_nt: TGCGCCAGCAGCTTGGCTGGGTCGGGCACTGAAGCTTTCTTT

j_call: TRBJ1-2
clone_size: few
v_call: TRBV6-5
cdr3_length: 15
d_call: -
cdr3_aa: CASRPNSGTYYGYTF
cdr3_nt: TGTGCCAGCAGACCAAACAGTGGAACTTACTATGGCTACACCTTC

j_call: TRBJ2-1
clone_size: once
v_call: TRBV9
cdr3_length: 14
d_call: -
cdr3_aa: CASSGGPRGNEQFF
cdr3_nt: TGTGCCAGCAGCGGGGGTCCGCGAGGCAATGAGCAGTTCTTC

j_call: TRBJ1-1
clone_size: -
v_call: TRBV20-1
cdr3_length: 14
d_call: TRBD1
cdr3_aa: CSASGGQMNTEAFF
cdr3_nt: TGCAGTGCTAGCGGGGGACAGATGAACACTGAAGCTTTCTTT

j_call: TRBJ2-3
clone_size: -
v_call: TRBV18
cdr3_length: 16
d_call: -
cdr3_aa: CASSPLSGLTTDTQYF
cdr3_nt: TGTGCCAGCTCACCATTAAGCGGACTAACCACAGATACGCAGTATTTT

j_call: TRBJ2-1
clone_size: few
v_call: TRBV7-2
cdr3_length: 14
d_call: -
cdr3_aa: CASSLDWGSAEQFF
cdr3_nt: TGTGCCAGCAGCCTGGACTGGGGATCCGCTGAGCAGTTCTTC

j_call: TRBJ2-4
clone_size: few
v_call: TRBV28
cdr3_length: 14
d_call: TRBD2
cdr3_aa: CASSSGLAGGVQYF
cdr3_nt: TGTGCCAGCAGTTCGGGACTAGCGGGAGGGGTTCAGTACTTC

j_call: TRBJ2-6
clone_size: once
v_call: TRBV27
cdr3_length: 19
d_call: -
cdr3_aa: CASSSALLDGKPGANVLTF
cdr3_nt: TGTGCCAGCAGCTCCGCGCTCCTGGACGGGAAACCTGGGGCCAACGTCCTGACTTTC

j_call: TRBJ2-5
clone_size: -
v_call: TRBV12-3/TRBV12-4
cdr3_length: 15
d_call: -
cdr3_aa: CASTKAGRRGETQYF
cdr3_nt: TGTGCCAGCACTAAAGCGGGCCGGCGGGGAGAGACCCAGTACTTC

j_call: TRBJ2-3
clone_size: -
v_call: TRBV7-2
cdr3_length: 14
d_call: TRBD2
cdr3_aa: CASSSWAGADTQYF
cdr3_nt: TGTGCCAGCAGTAGTTGGGCGGGAGCAGATACGCAGTATTTT

j_call: TRBJ2-5
clone_size: -
v_call: TRBV7-9
cdr3_length: 16
d_call: -
cdr3_aa: CASSTNPLDADETQYF
cdr3_nt: TGTGCCAGCAGCACTAACCCACTCGATGCGGACGAGACCCAGTACTTC

j_call: TRBJ2-7
clone_size: -
v_call: TRBV4-3
cdr3_length: 14
d_call: TRBD2
cdr3_aa: CASSQGVREAEQYF
cdr3_nt: TGCGCCAGCAGCCAGGGAGTACGGGAGGCCGAGCAGTACTTC

j_call: TRBJ2-3
clone_size: -
v_call: TRBV4-3
cdr3_length: 15
d_call: TRBD2
cdr3_aa: CASSQGTSDTDTQYF
cdr3_nt: TGCGCCAGCAGCCAAGGGACTAGCGACACAGATACGCAGTATTTT

j_call: TRBJ2-3
clone_size: -
v_call: TRBV7-2
cdr3_length: 16
d_call: TRBD2
cdr3_aa: CASSLGQREFSHTQYF
cdr3_nt: TGTGCCAGCAGCTTAGGGCAGCGGGAGTTTAGTCATACGCAGTATTTT